A selection of T cell receptor beta chains follows, all from one sample in a study of blood T cell repertoires in COVID-19. Assay: immunoSEQ multiplex PCR; the TCRdb copy retains only in-frame clones and omits some. Counted here are about 190,000 clones, over 75% occurring once; the ten biggest clones make up roughly 13%. Sequenced material: peripheral blood. All receptors come from a man aged 50 to 59 who had recovered from COVID-19. The CDR3 runs from the conserved cysteine through the conserved F or W. D genes are given only for firm matches. Not every row has a clone size; where given, it reads once, few, many or a size class.

J gene: TRBJ2-7
V gene: TRBV11-2
D gene: TRBD2
clone size: .
CDR3 protein: CASRPGLSYYEQYF
CDR3 DNA: TGTGCCAGCAGACCGGGACTATCCTACTACGAGCAGTACTTC

J gene: TRBJ2-6
V gene: TRBV6-1
D gene: TRBD1
clone size: .
CDR3 protein: CASSVGDREPGANVLTF
CDR3 DNA: TGTGCCAGCAGTGTTGGAGACAGGGAGCCTGGGGCCAACGTCCTGACTTTC

J gene: TRBJ2-7
V gene: TRBV28
D gene: .
clone size: .
CDR3 protein: CASSSPGRGGYEQYF
CDR3 DNA: TGTGCCAGCAGTTCCCCAGGCAGGGGCGGCTACGAGCAGTACTTC

J gene: TRBJ1-3
V gene: TRBV21-1
D gene: .
clone size: .
CDR3 protein: CASSKEEGARGNTIYF
CDR3 DNA: TGTGCCAGCAGCAAAGAGGAGGGGGCGAGGGGAAACACCATATATTTT

J gene: TRBJ2-2
V gene: TRBV2
D gene: TRBD2
clone size: .
CDR3 protein: CARSGREGTGELFF
CDR3 DNA: TGTGCCAGGTCTGGGAGGGAAGGCACCGGGGAGCTGTTTTTT

J gene: TRBJ2-7
V gene: TRBV6-5
D gene: TRBD2
clone size: .
CDR3 protein: CASSPTSGVPYEQYF
CDR3 DNA: TGTGCCAGCAGTCCGACTAGCGGAGTCCCCTACGAGCAGTACTTC

J gene: TRBJ1-2
V gene: TRBV2
D gene: .
clone size: .
CDR3 protein: CASSEDRRNYGYTF
CDR3 DNA: TGTGCCAGCAGTGAAGATAGGAGAAACTATGGCTACACCTTC

J gene: TRBJ2-3
V gene: TRBV3-1/TRBV3-2
D gene: TRBD2
clone size: .
CDR3 protein: CASSPLAGLGTDTQYF
CDR3 DNA: TGTGCCAGCAGCCCTTTAGCGGGCCTAGGCACAGATACGCAGTATTTT

J gene: TRBJ2-3
V gene: TRBV10-3
D gene: TRBD1
clone size: .
CDR3 protein: CAITPGQGSDTQYF
CDR3 DNA: TGTGCCATCACTCCGGGACAGGGGTCGGATACGCAGTATTTT

J gene: TRBJ1-6
V gene: TRBV27
D gene: TRBD1
clone size: .
CDR3 protein: CASSFGQGSLSPLHF
CDR3 DNA: TGTGCCAGCAGTTTTGGACAGGGTAGTTTGTCACCCCTCCACTTT

J gene: TRBJ1-4
V gene: TRBV9
D gene: .
clone size: .
CDR3 protein: CASSVGGIDEKLFF
CDR3 DNA: TGTGCCAGCAGCGTAGGGGGCATTGATGAAAAACTGTTTTTT

J gene: TRBJ2-7
V gene: TRBV7-2
D gene: TRBD2
clone size: .
CDR3 protein: CASSRIRLADEQYF
CDR3 DNA: TGTGCCAGCAGCCGGATCCGACTAGCGGACGAGCAGTACTTC

J gene: TRBJ2-3
V gene: TRBV6-7
D gene: TRBD2
clone size: .
CDR3 protein: CASTGLAGGQDTQYF
CDR3 DNA: TGTGCCAGCACCGGACTAGCGGGAGGGCAAGATACGCAGTATTTT

J gene: TRBJ2-7
V gene: TRBV5-4
D gene: .
clone size: .
CDR3 protein: CASSLGASEQYF
CDR3 DNA: TGTGCCAGCAGCTTAGGGGCGAGCGAGCAGTACTTC

J gene: TRBJ2-1
V gene: TRBV18
D gene: .
clone size: .
CDR3 protein: CASSPIPGLGDEQFF
CDR3 DNA: TGTGCCAGCTCACCCATCCCGGGCCTCGGGGATGAGCAGTTCTTC

J gene: TRBJ2-3
V gene: TRBV5-1
D gene: TRBD2
clone size: .
CDR3 protein: CASLYREVGDTQYF
CDR3 DNA: TGCGCCAGCCTTTATCGGGAGGTCGGAGATACGCAGTATTTT

J gene: TRBJ1-1
V gene: TRBV30
D gene: .
clone size: .
CDR3 protein: CAWSGGGNTEAFF
CDR3 DNA: TGTGCCTGGAGTGGGGGGGGGAACACTGAAGCTTTCTTT

J gene: TRBJ2-1
V gene: TRBV28
D gene: TRBD2
clone size: .
CDR3 protein: CASTRLAGWTYNEQFF
CDR3 DNA: TGTGCCAGCACCAGACTAGCGGGATGGACCTACAATGAGCAGTTCTTC

J gene: TRBJ1-5
V gene: TRBV28
D gene: TRBD1
clone size: few
CDR3 protein: CASSATQGDPRGQHF
CDR3 DNA: TGTGCCAGCAGTGCCACTCAGGGGGACCCGAGGGGCCAGCATTTT

J gene: TRBJ1-4
V gene: TRBV14
D gene: .
clone size: .
CDR3 protein: CASSQGSGSEKLFF
CDR3 DNA: TGTGCCAGCAGCCAAGGCAGCGGATCTGAAAAACTGTTTTTT

J gene: TRBJ2-1
V gene: TRBV12-3/TRBV12-4
D gene: .
clone size: .
CDR3 protein: CASNIARGEQFF
CDR3 DNA: TGTGCCAGCAATATAGCCCGAGGTGAGCAGTTCTTC

J gene: TRBJ2-2
V gene: TRBV19
D gene: TRBD1
clone size: .
CDR3 protein: CASSNNRGAGELFF
CDR3 DNA: TGTGCCAGTAGTAACAACAGGGGTGCCGGGGAGCTGTTTTTT

J gene: TRBJ2-2
V gene: TRBV5-1
D gene: TRBD2
clone size: .
CDR3 protein: CASSAGLAGPSGTGELFF
CDR3 DNA: TGCGCCAGCAGCGCGGGACTAGCGGGGCCATCCGGCACCGGGGAGCTGTTTTTT

J gene: TRBJ1-1
V gene: TRBV27
D gene: .
clone size: .
CDR3 protein: CASSFTGNTEAFF
CDR3 DNA: TGTGCCAGCAGTTTTACAGGGAACACTGAAGCTTTCTTT

J gene: TRBJ1-1
V gene: TRBV18
D gene: TRBD1
clone size: .
CDR3 protein: CASSPRPDRAQEAFF
CDR3 DNA: TGTGCCAGCTCACCCAGACCAGACAGGGCCCAAGAAGCTTTCTTT

J gene: TRBJ2-5
V gene: TRBV3-1/TRBV3-2
D gene: .
clone size: .
CDR3 protein: CASSLGHKETQYF
CDR3 DNA: TGTGCCAGCAGCCTGGGACACAAAGAGACCCAGTACTTC

J gene: TRBJ2-1
V gene: TRBV25-1
D gene: TRBD2
clone size: .
CDR3 protein: CASRASGMMNEQFF
CDR3 DNA: TGTGCCAGCCGGGCTAGCGGGATGATGAATGAGCAGTTCTTC

J gene: TRBJ1-2
V gene: TRBV15
D gene: TRBD1
clone size: .
CDR3 protein: CATSNDRGYGYTF
CDR3 DNA: TGTGCCACCAGCAATGACAGGGGGTATGGCTACACCTTC

J gene: TRBJ2-1
V gene: TRBV5-4
D gene: TRBD2
clone size: .
CDR3 protein: CASSPTSGRSNEQFF
CDR3 DNA: TGTGCCAGCAGCCCGACTAGCGGGAGGTCCAATGAGCAGTTCTTC

J gene: TRBJ2-3
V gene: TRBV7-9
D gene: .
clone size: .
CDR3 protein: CASSSLQAQYF
CDR3 DNA: TGTGCCAGCAGCTCCCTCCAGGCGCAGTATTTT

J gene: TRBJ2-3
V gene: TRBV30
D gene: .
clone size: few
CDR3 protein: CAWSAVDTQYF
CDR3 DNA: TGTGCCTGGAGTGCGGTAGATACGCAGTATTTT

J gene: TRBJ2-7
V gene: TRBV6-5
D gene: .
clone size: .
CDR3 protein: CASSLAPIRYEQYF
CDR3 DNA: TGTGCCAGCAGTTTAGCACCGATCCGCTACGAGCAGTACTTC

J gene: TRBJ2-3
V gene: TRBV11-2
D gene: .
clone size: few
CDR3 protein: CASSLVGTPTDTQYF
CDR3 DNA: TGTGCCAGCAGCTTAGTAGGGACTCCCACAGATACGCAGTATTTT

J gene: TRBJ2-1
V gene: TRBV7-3
D gene: .
clone size: .
CDR3 protein: CASSSLQGGGISEQFF
CDR3 DNA: TGTGCCAGCAGCTCCCTACAGGGGGGGGGCATTAGTGAGCAGTTCTTC

J gene: TRBJ2-1
V gene: TRBV11-3
D gene: TRBD1
clone size: .
CDR3 protein: CASSLVRTGQQFF
CDR3 DNA: TGTGCCAGCAGCTTAGTGCGGACAGGCCAGCAGTTCTTC

J gene: TRBJ2-7
V gene: TRBV15
D gene: .
clone size: .
CDR3 protein: CATRETGTEYEQYF
CDR3 DNA: TGTGCCACGCGAGAGACAGGTACCGAATACGAGCAGTACTTC

J gene: TRBJ2-7
V gene: TRBV28
D gene: TRBD2
clone size: few
CDR3 protein: CASSLLGLGYEQYF
CDR3 DNA: TGTGCCAGCAGTTTACTGGGACTAGGCTACGAGCAGTACTTC

J gene: TRBJ1-2
V gene: TRBV25-1
D gene: .
clone size: .
CDR3 protein: CASSAPPYGYTF
CDR3 DNA: TGTGCCAGCAGTGCCCCTCCCTATGGCTACACCTTC

J gene: TRBJ1-1
V gene: TRBV30
D gene: .
clone size: .
CDR3 protein: CAWSRALIYEAFF
CDR3 DNA: TGTGCCTGGAGCAGGGCATTGATCTATGAAGCTTTCTTT

J gene: TRBJ2-7
V gene: TRBV7-9
D gene: .
clone size: .
CDR3 protein: CASSLGHGRAVDEQYF
CDR3 DNA: TGTGCCAGCAGCTTGGGGCATGGTAGGGCGGTCGACGAGCAGTACTTC